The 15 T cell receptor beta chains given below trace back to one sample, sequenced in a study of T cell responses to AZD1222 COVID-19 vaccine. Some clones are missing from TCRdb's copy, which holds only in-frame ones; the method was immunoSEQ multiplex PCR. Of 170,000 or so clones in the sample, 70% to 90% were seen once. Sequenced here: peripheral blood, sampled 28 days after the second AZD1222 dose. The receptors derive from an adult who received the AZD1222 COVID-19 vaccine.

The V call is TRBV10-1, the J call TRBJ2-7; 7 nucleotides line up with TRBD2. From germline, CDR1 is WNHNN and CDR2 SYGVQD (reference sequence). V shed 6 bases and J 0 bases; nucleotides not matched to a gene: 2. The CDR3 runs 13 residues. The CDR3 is CASRGTTSYEQYF. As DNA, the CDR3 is TGCGCCAGCAGGGGGACTACCTCCTACGAGCAGTACTTC.

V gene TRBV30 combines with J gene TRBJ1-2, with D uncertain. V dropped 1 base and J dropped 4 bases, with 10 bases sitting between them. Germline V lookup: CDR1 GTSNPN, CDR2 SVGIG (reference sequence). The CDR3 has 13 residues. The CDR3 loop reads CAWSELSGYGYTF. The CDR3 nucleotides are TGTGCCTGGAGTGAGCTGTCAGGCTATGGCTACACCTTC.

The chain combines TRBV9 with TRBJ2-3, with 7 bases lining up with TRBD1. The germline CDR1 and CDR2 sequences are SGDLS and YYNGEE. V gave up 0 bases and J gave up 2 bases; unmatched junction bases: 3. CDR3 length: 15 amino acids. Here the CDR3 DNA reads TGTGCCAGCAGCGTAGAAGGGGGCTACACAGATACGCAGTATTTT. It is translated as CASSVEGGYTDTQYF. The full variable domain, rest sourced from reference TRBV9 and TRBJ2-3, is DSGVTQTPKHLITATGQRVTLRCSPRSGDLSVYWYQQSLDQGLQFLIQYYNGEERAKGNILERFSAQQFPDLHSELNLSSLELGDSALYFCASSVEGGYTDTQYFGPGTRLTVL.

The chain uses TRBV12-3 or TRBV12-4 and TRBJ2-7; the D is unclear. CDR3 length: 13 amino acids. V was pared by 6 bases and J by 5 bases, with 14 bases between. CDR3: CASSRPPPDEQYF. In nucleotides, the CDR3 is TGTGCCAGCAGCCGCCCGCCCCCCGACGAGCAGTACTTC.

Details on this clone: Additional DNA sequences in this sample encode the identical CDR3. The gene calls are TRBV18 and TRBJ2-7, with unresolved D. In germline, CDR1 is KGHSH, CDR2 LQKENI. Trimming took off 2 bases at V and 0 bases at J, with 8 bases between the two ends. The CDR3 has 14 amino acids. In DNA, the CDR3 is TGTGCCAGCTCACCATCCGGTACCTCCTACGAGCAGTACTTC. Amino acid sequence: CASSPSGTSYEQYF.

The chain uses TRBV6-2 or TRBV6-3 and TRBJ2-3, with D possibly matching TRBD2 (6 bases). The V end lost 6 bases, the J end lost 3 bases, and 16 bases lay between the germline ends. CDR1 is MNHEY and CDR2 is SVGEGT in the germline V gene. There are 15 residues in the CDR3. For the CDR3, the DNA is TGTGCCAGCAGCAAAGAGGGGACTCAAACAGATACGCAGTATTTT. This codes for CASSKEGTQTDTQYF.

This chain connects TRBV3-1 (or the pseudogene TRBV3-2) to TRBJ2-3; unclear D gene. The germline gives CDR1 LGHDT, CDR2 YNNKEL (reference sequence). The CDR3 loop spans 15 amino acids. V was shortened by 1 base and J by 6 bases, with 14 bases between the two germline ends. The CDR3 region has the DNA TGTGCCAGCAGCCAAGGGTCCAGGCACCGGGATACGCAGTATTTT. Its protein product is CASSQGSRHRDTQYF.

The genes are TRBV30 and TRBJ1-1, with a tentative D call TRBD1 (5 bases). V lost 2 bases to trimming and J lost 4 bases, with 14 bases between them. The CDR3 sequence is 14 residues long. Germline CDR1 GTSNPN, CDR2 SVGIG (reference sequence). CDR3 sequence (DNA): TGTGCCTGGAGTAGGGGAGTCCGGGGCACTGAAGCTTTCTTT. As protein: CAWSRGVRGTEAFF.

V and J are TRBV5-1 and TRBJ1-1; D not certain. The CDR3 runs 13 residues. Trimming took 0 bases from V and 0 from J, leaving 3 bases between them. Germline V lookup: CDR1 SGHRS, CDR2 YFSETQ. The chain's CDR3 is CASSLALNTEAFF. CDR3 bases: TGCGCCAGCAGCTTGGCCCTGAACACTGAAGCTTTCTTT.

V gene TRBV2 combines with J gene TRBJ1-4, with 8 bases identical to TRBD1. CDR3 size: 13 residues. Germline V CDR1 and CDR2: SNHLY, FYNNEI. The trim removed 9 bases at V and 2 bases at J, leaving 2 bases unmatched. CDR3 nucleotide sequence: TGTGCCAGAAGGACAGGGACTAATGAAAAACTGTTTTTT. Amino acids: CARRTGTNEKLFF.

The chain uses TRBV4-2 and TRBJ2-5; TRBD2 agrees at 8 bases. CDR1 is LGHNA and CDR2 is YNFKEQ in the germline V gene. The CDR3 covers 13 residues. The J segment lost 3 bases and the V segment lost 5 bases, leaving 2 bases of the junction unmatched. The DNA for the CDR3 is TGTGCCAGCAGCACGGGGGGGGAAGAGACCCAGTACTTC. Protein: CASSTGGEETQYF.

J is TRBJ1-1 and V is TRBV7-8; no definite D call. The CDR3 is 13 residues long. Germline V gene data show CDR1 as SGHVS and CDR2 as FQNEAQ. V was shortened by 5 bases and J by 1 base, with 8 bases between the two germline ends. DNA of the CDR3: TGTGCCAGCAGCCTCCGGGGGAACACTGAAGCTTTCTTT. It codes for CASSLRGNTEAFF.

For the CDR3, the DNA is TGTGCCAGACCAGGGAGCACTGAAGCTTTCTTT. Translation: CARPGSTEAFF. This rearrangement joins TRBV21-1 to TRBJ1-1. TRBV21-1 is a documented pseudogene. This CDR3 region has 11 residues.

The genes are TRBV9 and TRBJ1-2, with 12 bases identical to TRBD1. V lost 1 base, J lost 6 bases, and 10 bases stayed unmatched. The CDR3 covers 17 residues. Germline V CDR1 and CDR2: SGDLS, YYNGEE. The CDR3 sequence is CASSVSGTGGEVHGYTF. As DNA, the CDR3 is TGTGCCAGCAGCGTATCCGGGACAGGGGGCGAGGTGCATGGCTACACCTTC.

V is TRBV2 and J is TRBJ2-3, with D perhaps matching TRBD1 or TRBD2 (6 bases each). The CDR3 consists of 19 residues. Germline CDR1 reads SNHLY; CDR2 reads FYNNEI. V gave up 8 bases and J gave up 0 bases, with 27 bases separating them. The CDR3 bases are TGTGCCAGCTGGACGGCGGGGCAGGGGATTAATCCTAGCACAGATACGCAGTATTTT. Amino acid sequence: CASWTAGQGINPSTDTQYF.